Listed here are 22 T cell receptor beta chains from one sample, sequenced in a study of beta chain features in type 1 diabetes. Every bit of the isolated RNA underwent reverse transcription, so sequencing read expressed TCRB transcripts. Assay: immunoSEQ multiplex PCR; the TCRdb copy retains only in-frame clones and omits some. The sample lists 900,000 or so clones; 15% to 20% were seen once. What was sequenced was naive CD4+ T cells from blood. These receptors were taken from a woman between 18 and 29 years old in good health.

The V call is TRBV7-6, the J call TRBJ2-7, with 7 bases aligning to TRBD2. Germline trimming cut 0 bases from V and 1 base from J; bases unmatched to any gene: 3. Germline lookup yields CDR1 SGHVS and CDR2 FNYEAQ. The CDR3 sequence is 15 residues long. CDR3: CASSLAPGGSYEQYF. The CDR3 nucleotides are TGTGCCAGCAGCTTAGCACCGGGGGGATCCTACGAGCAGTACTTC.

The table lists this clone with a count of one. The chain combines TRBV15 with TRBJ2-7, with D perhaps given as TRBD1 or TRBD2 (5 bases each). In germline, CDR1 is LNHNV, CDR2 YYDKDF (reference sequence). The CDR3 has 16 residues. V was shortened by 4 bases and J by 0 bases, with 16 bases between the two germline ends. DNA of the CDR3: TGTGCCACCAGCACAACCGCCGGGACCGACTCCTACGAGCAGTACTTC. Its translation: CATSTTAGTDSYEQYF.

This rearrangement joins TRBV28 to TRBJ2-1, with TRBD1 matching over 7 bases. The junction had 8 bases not matched to a gene; V was cut back by 6 bases and J by 9 bases. Germline CDR1 is MDHEN and CDR2 is SYDVKM. The CDR3 loop spans 13 amino acids. The chain's CDR3 is CASSRQGFFEQFF. The CDR3 coding sequence is TGTGCCAGCAGCCGACAGGGTTTCTTTGAGCAGTTCTTC.

Worth noting for this clone: Other DNA sequences within the sample encode an identical CDR3. The chain combines TRBV7-2 with TRBJ2-1; D is unclear. The CDR3 consists of 11 residues. Germline-derived CDR1 and CDR2 are SGHTA and FQGNSA. Trimming pared 5 bases from V and 5 bases from J, leaving 4 bases between. CDR3 protein: CASSPHNEQFF. The CDR3 coding sequence is TGTGCCAGCAGCCCACACAATGAGCAGTTCTTC.

The rearrangement links TRBV14 to TRBJ1-2; no clear D. This CDR3 contains 13 residues. From germline, CDR1 is SGHDN and CDR2 FVKESK. Trimming removed 4 bases from V and 4 bases from J, with 10 bases in between. This CDR3 is CASSPTTGYGYTF. Written as DNA, the CDR3 is TGTGCCAGCAGCCCCACGACGGGCTATGGCTACACCTTC.

This clone was detected a few times. The genes are TRBV15 and TRBJ2-7, with D tentatively TRBD1 (5 bases). The CDR3 consists of 19 residues. Germline-derived CDR1 and CDR2 are LNHNV and YYDKDF (reference sequence). V lost 1 base and J 7 bases, leaving 29 bases between the germline ends. The CDR3 nucleotides are TGTGCCACCAGCAGAGCCTTAGGACATGGCCCACTGTTATCCGGGGAGCAGTACTTC. This sequence encodes CATSRALGHGPLLSGEQYF.

This chain uses TRBV29-1 with TRBJ2-2; weak D call: TRBD1 (5 bases). The CDR3 extends over 14 amino acids. Germline CDR1 is SQVTM and CDR2 is ANQGSEA. The V and J ends lost 4 bases and 4 bases respectively, with 13 bases between them. The CDR3 loop is CSVALQGFTGELFF. In DNA form, the CDR3 reads TGCAGCGTTGCACTTCAGGGATTCACCGGGGAGCTGTTTTTT.

In this sample, this clone turned up a few times. The chain combines TRBV6-1 with TRBJ2-7, with TRBD2 as a possible D gene (6 bases). CDR3 length: 12 residues. Trimming took off 5 bases at V and 5 bases at J, with 10 bases between the two ends. Germline-derived CDR1 and CDR2 are MNHNS and SASEGT. The CDR3 sequence is CASSRPGDEQYF. The CDR3 region has the DNA TGTGCCAGCAGTCGTCCGGGGGACGAGCAGTACTTC.

The chain has TRBV28 and TRBJ1-5; D might be TRBD1 (6 bases). V was cut by 6 bases and J by 4 bases, with 13 bases left in between. The CDR3 sequence is 14 residues long. The V gene's germline CDR1 is MDHEN and CDR2 SYDVKM. The CDR3 DNA is TGTGCCAGCAGCCAAACGAGGGGGAATCAGCCCCAGCATTTT. The encoded protein is CASSQTRGNQPQHF.

This clone came up a few times. This chain joins TRBV11-2 and TRBJ2-3; D is undetermined. Germline V gene lookup returns CDR1 SGHAT and CDR2 FQNNGV. CDR3 length equals 17 residues. V was clipped by 0 bases and J by 6 bases, with 19 bases between them. Here the CDR3 reads CASSLDRRSLPFDTQYF. The CDR3 coding sequence is TGTGCCAGCAGCTTAGATCGTCGGTCCCTCCCCTTCGATACGCAGTATTTT.

This clone was seen more than once but under ten times. The chain uses TRBV28 and TRBJ2-7; D is uncertain. The V end lost 2 bases, the J end lost 3 bases, and 11 bases lay between the germline ends. There are 14 residues in the CDR3. Per germline, CDR1 MDHEN and CDR2 SYDVKM. The DNA for the CDR3 is TGTGCCAGCAGTTTAGGAAATTCGGGCTACGAGCAGTACTTC. It translates to CASSLGNSGYEQYF.

This clone turned up a few times. At the DNA level, this CDR3 is encoded by other sequences in the same sample as well. CDR3 residues: CASSQDIGPYEQYF. CDR3 coding DNA: TGCGCCAGCAGCCAAGATATAGGGCCCTACGAGCAGTACTTC. This chain connects TRBV4-3 to TRBJ2-7; the D is unclear. The V gene's germline CDR1 is LGHNA and CDR2 YSLEER. The CDR3 contains 14 residues. V shed 0 bases and J shed 2 bases, with 8 bases lying between them.

The chain joins TRBV4-3 to TRBJ2-2, with 7 bases fitting TRBD2. V lost 2 bases, J lost 1 base, and 13 bases stayed unmatched. This CDR3 has 19 residues. The germline V gene has CDR1 LGHNA and CDR2 YSLEER. This CDR3 is CASSQPGTSSGVNTGELFF. DNA for the CDR3: TGCGCCAGCAGCCAACCCGGGACCTCCAGCGGGGTGAACACCGGGGAGCTGTTTTTT.

The rearrangement uses TRBV5-4 and TRBJ2-4; 9 bases are shared with TRBD1. Germline-derived CDR1 and CDR2 are SGHNT and YYREEE (reference sequence). This CDR3 has 12 residues. J lost 12 bases, V lost 4 bases, and 5 bases had no gene match. As DNA, the CDR3 is TGTGCCAGCAGCCAAACACAGGGGGCTCAGTACTTC. Protein sequence: CASSQTQGAQYF.

The chain has TRBV5-5 and TRBJ2-7, with 10 bases that match TRBD1. Germline V gives CDR1 SGHKS, CDR2 YYEKEE (reference sequence). The CDR3 covers 15 residues. The junction had 13 bases not matched to a gene; V was cut back by 4 bases and J by 9 bases. In DNA, the CDR3 is TGTGCCAGCAGCCGACAGGGGGCAGCCCTTTGGGGGCAGTACTTC. This codes for CASSRQGAALWGQYF. Filled out from reference TRBV5-5 and TRBJ2-7, the complete variable domain reads DAGVTQSPTHLIKTRGQQVTLRCSPISGHKSVSWYQQVLGQGPQFIFQYYEKEERGRGNFPDRFSARQFPNYSSELNVNALLLGDSALYLCASSRQGAALWGQYFGPGTRLTVT.

This clone was counted between two and nine times. The chain employs TRBV5-1 and TRBJ2-1, with D maybe TRBD2 (5 bases). V was shortened by 0 bases and J by 4 bases, with 8 bases between the two germline ends. Germline V gene lookup returns CDR1 SGHRS and CDR2 YFSETQ. The length of the CDR3 is 14 residues. The CDR3 DNA sequence: TGCGCCAGCAGCTTGGACCGGGATTACAATGAGCAGTTCTTC. Encoded protein: CASSLDRDYNEQFF.

This CDR3 reads CASSSGLVRSYEQYF. The CDR3 DNA is TGTGCCAGCAGCTCGGGACTAGTTCGCTCCTACGAGCAGTACTTC. The chain couples TRBV11-1 to TRBJ2-7, with 8 bases identical to TRBD2. Germline loops: CDR1 SGHAT, CDR2 FQDESV (reference sequence). The CDR3 is 15 amino acids. V lost 4 bases and J lost 0; bases outside the gene matches: 5.

This clone was picked up a small number of times. V usage is TRBV7-2 and J usage is TRBJ2-2; D is possibly TRBD2 (6 bases). Germline values: CDR1 SGHTA, CDR2 FQGNSA. The CDR3 is made up of 18 amino acids. The V end was cut by 5 bases, the J end by 0 bases, with 19 bases between. DNA of the CDR3: TGTGCCAGCAGCCGTCTTATACTAGCTACAGCGAACACCGGGGAGCTGTTTTTT. As protein: CASSRLILATANTGELFF.

The table lists this clone with a few counts. The J gene is TRBJ1-3, the V gene TRBV18; tentatively, D is TRBD1 (6 bases). The CDR3 loop spans 16 amino acids. Germline V gives CDR1 KGHSH, CDR2 LQKENI. V was cut by 5 bases and J by 1 base, with 15 bases left in between. The CDR3 DNA is TGTGCCAGCTCATCCCTCCACAGGGAGTCTGGAAACACCATATATTTT. It translates to CASSSLHRESGNTIYF.

V and J are TRBV25-1 and TRBJ2-5; D gene uncertain. V lost 4 bases, J lost 4 bases, and 13 bases lay in between. CDR1 and CDR2 from the germline V gene are MGHDK and SYGVNS. CDR3 size: 14 residues. The CDR3 nucleotides read TGTGCCAGCAGTGGCAGGCTGACCGGAGAGACCCAGTACTTC. Translating it yields CASSGRLTGETQYF.

The chain carries TRBV19 and TRBJ2-7; D uncertain. The germline V gene has CDR1 LNHDA and CDR2 SQIVND (reference sequence). The V and J ends lost 5 bases and 1 base respectively, with 15 bases between them. The CDR3 has 15 residues. The CDR3 sequence: CASSRSTVPSYEQYF. The CDR3 nucleotides read TGTGCCAGTAGTCGGTCTACTGTACCTTCCTACGAGCAGTACTTC.

A few counts support this clone. The J gene is TRBJ2-5, the V gene TRBV9; a weak D match, TRBD2 (7 bases). CDR1 is SGDLS, CDR2 YYNGEE, per germline. V lost 6 bases, J lost 4 bases, and 19 bases lay in between. The CDR3 covers 15 residues. The CDR3 nucleotides read TGTGCCAGCACCTCTGCGGGGGCTCGGGGAGAGACCCAGTACTTC. Amino acids: CASTSAGARGETQYF.